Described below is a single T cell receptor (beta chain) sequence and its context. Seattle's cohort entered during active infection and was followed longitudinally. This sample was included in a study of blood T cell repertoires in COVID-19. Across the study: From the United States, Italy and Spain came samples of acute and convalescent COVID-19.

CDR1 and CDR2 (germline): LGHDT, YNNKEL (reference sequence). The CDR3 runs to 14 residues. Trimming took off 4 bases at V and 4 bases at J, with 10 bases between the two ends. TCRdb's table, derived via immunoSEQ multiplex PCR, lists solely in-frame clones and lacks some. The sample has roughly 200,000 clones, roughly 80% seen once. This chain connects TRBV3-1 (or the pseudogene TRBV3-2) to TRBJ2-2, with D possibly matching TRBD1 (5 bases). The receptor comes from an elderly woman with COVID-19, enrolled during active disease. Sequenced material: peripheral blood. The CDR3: CASSRYQGTGELFF. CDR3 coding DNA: TGTGCCAGCAGCCGTTACCAGGGCACCGGGGAGCTGTTTTTT.